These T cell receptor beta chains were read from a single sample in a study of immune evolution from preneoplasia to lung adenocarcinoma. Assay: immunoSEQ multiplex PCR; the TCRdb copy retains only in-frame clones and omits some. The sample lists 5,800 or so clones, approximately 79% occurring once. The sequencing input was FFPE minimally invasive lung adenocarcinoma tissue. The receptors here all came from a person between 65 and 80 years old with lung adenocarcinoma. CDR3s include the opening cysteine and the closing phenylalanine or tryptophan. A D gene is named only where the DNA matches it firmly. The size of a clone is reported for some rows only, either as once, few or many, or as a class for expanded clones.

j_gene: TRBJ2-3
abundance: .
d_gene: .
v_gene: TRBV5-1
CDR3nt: TGCGCCAGCAGCTTGGGACGGCTAGGCCAAGATACGCAGTATTTT
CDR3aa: CASSLGRLGQDTQYF

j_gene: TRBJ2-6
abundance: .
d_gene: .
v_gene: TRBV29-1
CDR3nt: TGCAGCGCTTCGGTCTCGGGACTTCGAAACTCTGGGGCCAACGTCCTGACTTTC
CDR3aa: CSASVSGLRNSGANVLTF

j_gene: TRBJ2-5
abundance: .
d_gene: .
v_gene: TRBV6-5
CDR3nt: TGTGCCAGCAGACTTCTAGCGAAAGAGACCCAGTACTTC
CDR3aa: CASRLLAKETQYF

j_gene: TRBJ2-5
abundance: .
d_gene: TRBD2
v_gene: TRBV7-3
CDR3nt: TGTGCCAGCAGCTTATCCGGGGGGATCCAAGAGACCCAGTACTTC
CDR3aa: CASSLSGGIQETQYF

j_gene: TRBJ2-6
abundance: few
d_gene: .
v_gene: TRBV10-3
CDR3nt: TGTGCCATCAGTGAGTCTCAGGGCTCTGGGGCCAACGTCCTGACTTTC
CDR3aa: CAISESQGSGANVLTF

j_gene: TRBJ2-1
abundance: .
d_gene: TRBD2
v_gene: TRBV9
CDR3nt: TGTGCCAGCAGCGTAAACCCTAGCGGGAGTAAGGGTGAGCAGTTCTTC
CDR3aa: CASSVNPSGSKGEQFF

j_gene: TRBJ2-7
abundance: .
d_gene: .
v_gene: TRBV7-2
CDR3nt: TGTGCCAGCAGCTTAGGTCGGCAATACGAGCAGTACTTC
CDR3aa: CASSLGRQYEQYF

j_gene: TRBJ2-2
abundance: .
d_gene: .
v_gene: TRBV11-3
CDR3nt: TGTGCCAGCAGCTTAGCTCCGAACACCGGGGAGCTGTTTTTT
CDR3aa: CASSLAPNTGELFF

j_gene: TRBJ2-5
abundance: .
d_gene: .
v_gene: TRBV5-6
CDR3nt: TGTGCCAGCAGCTCAAAAAAAACACAAGAGACCCAGTACTTC
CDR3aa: CASSSKKTQETQYF

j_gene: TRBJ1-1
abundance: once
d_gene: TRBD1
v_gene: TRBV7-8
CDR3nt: TGTGCCAGCAGCTTCCCGGGACAGGCTATGAACACTGAAGCTTTCTTT
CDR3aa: CASSFPGQAMNTEAFF

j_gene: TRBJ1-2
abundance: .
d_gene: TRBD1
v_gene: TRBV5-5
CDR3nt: TGTGCCAGCAGCTTGCGGACAGGGGAGGACTATGGCTACACCTTC
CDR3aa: CASSLRTGEDYGYTF

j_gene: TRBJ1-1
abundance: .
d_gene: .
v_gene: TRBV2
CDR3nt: TGTGCCAGCAGTGTCCGGGGAGGGGACACTGAAGCTTTCTTT
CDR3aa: CASSVRGGDTEAFF

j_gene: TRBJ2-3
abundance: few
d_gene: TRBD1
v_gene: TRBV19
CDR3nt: TGTGCCAGTAGTGCGGACAGGTCTAGCACAGATACGCAGTATTTT
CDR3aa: CASSADRSSTDTQYF

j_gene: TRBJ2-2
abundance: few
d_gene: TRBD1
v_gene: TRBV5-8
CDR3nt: TGTGCCAGCAGCCTGGGACAGATCACCGGGGAGCTGTTTTTT
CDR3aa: CASSLGQITGELFF

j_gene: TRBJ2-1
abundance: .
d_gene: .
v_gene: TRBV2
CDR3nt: TGTGCCAGCAGTGGGGATTTTTTAGGGAATGAGCAGTTCTTC
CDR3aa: CASSGDFLGNEQFF

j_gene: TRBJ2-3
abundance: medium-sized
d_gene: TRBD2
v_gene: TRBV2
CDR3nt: TGTGCCAGTCGACTAGCGGGAGGCCTAGGGGATACAGATACGCAGTATTTT
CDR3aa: CASRLAGGLGDTDTQYF

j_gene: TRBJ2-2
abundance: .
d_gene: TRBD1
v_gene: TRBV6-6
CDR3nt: TGTGCCAGCAGTGGGACAGGGGTGACCGGGGAGCTGTTTTTT
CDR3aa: CASSGTGVTGELFF

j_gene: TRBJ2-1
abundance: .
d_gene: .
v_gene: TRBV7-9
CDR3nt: TGTGCCAGCAGCTTAGCTGCCGGCGCCAGCTCCTACAATGAGCAGTTCTTC
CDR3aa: CASSLAAGASSYNEQFF

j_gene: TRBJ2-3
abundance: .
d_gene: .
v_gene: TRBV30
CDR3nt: TGTGCCTGGCAGAAGCGGTCTAGCACAGATACGCAGTATTTT
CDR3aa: CAWQKRSSTDTQYF

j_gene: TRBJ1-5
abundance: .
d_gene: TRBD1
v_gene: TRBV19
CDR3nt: TGTGCCAGTAAGTCTTCCAGGGGGAGCAATCAGCCCCAGCATTTT
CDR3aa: CASKSSRGSNQPQHF

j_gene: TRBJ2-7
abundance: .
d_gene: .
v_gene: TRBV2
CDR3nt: TGTGCCAGCAGGACAGGGATTAGCGGCACCTACGAGCAGTACTTC
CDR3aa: CASRTGISGTYEQYF

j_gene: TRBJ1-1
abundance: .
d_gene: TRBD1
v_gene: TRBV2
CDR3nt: TGTGCCAGCGGGGGACAGGTTGCTTTCTTT
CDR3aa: CASGGQVAFF

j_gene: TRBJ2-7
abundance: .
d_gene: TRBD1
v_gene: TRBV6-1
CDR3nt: TGTGCCAGCAGTGAAGGACAGGGCTACTACGAGCAGTACTTC
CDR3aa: CASSEGQGYYEQYF

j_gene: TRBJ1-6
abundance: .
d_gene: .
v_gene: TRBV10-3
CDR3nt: TGTGCCATCACCACAGGGAAGAGTTCACCCCTCCACTTT
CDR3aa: CAITTGKSSPLHF

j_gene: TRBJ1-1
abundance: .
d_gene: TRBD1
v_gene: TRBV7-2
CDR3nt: TGTGCCAGCAGCTTGGGGACAGGGGGGATGAACACTGAAGCTTTCTTT
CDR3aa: CASSLGTGGMNTEAFF

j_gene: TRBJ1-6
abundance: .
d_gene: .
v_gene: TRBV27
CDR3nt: TGTGCCAGCAGTTTATTGGGGGGTGGTAGCTCCTATAATTCACCCCTCCACTTT
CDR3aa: CASSLLGGGSSYNSPLHF

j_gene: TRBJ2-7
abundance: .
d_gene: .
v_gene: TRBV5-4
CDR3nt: TGTGCCAGCAGCGGGGAACAGGGGGTGGGCAAGGGAGCGGGAAACTACGAGCAGTACTTC
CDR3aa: CASSGEQGVGKGAGNYEQYF

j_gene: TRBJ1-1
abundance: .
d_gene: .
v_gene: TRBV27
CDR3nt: TGTGCCAGCGGGTGGGGAGAAGAAGCTTTCTTT
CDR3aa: CASGWGEEAFF

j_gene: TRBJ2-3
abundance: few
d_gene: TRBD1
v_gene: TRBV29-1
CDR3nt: TGCAGCGTTGATCAGGGGGCAGATACGCAGTATTTT
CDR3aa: CSVDQGADTQYF

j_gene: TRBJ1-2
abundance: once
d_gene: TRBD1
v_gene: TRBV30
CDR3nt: TGTGCCTGTTTACTACAGGGGGCAGGAGGCTACACCTTC
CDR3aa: CACLLQGAGGYTF

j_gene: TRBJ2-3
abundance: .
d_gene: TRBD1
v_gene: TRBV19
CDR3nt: TGTGCCAGCTCGGACAGGGCGAGCACAGATACGCAGTATTTT
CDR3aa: CASSDRASTDTQYF

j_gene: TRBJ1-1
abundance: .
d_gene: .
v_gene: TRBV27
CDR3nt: TGTGCCAGCAATTCCCCATGGGGCACTGAAGCTTTCTTT
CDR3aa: CASNSPWGTEAFF

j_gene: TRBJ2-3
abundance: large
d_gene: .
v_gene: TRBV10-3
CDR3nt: TGTGCCATCAGTGAGTCGATGCCCACAGATACGCAGTATTTT
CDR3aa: CAISESMPTDTQYF

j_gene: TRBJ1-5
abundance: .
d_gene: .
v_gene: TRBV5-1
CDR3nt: TGCGCCAGCAGCGCCTCGGGGGGAGGTCAGCCCCAGCATTTT
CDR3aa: CASSASGGGQPQHF

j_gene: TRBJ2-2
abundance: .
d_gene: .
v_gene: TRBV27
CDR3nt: TGTGCCAGCACCCGCACAGGAAACACCGGGGAGCTGTTTTTT
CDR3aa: CASTRTGNTGELFF

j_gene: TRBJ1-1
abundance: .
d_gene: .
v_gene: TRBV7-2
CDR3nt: TGTGCCAGCAGCTTATCGCAAGCAGGGCTGAGCACTGAAGCTTTCTTT
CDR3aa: CASSLSQAGLSTEAFF

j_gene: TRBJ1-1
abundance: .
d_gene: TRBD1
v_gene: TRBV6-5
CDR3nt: TGTGCCAGCAGGGTACAGGGGGCGCGGAACACTGAAGCTTTCTTT
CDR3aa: CASRVQGARNTEAFF

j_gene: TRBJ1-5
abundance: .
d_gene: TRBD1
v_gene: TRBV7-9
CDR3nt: TGTGCCAGCAGCTTAGGCGCAGGGGGCTTCAATCAGCCCCAGCATTTT
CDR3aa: CASSLGAGGFNQPQHF

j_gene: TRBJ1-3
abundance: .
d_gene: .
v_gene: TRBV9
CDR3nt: TGTGCCAGCAGCTCAACCGGGTCCAGGAGAAACACCATATATTTT
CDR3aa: CASSSTGSRRNTIYF

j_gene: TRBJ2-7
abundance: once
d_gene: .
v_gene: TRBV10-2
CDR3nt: TGCGCCAGCAGTGGCACCCGGAGGGGCTCCGAGCAGTACTTC
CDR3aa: CASSGTRRGSEQYF

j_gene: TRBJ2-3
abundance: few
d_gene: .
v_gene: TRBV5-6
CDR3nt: TGTGCCAGCAGCTTGACGGGATCAGATACGCAGTATTTT
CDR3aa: CASSLTGSDTQYF

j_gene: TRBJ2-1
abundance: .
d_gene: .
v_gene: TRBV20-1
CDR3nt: TGCAGTGCTAGAGAGGACCATGAGCAGTTCTTC
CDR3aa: CSAREDHEQFF

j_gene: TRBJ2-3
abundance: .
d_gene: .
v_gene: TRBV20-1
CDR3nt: TGCAGTGCTAGAACGGATACGCAGTATTTT
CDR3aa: CSARTDTQYF

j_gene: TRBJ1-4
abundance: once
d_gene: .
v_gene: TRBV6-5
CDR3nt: TGTGCCAGCAAAAGGGCCCCCGTAGCTAATGAAAAACTGTTTTTT
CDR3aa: CASKRAPVANEKLFF

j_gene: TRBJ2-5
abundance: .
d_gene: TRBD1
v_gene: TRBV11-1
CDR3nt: TGTGCCAGCAGCAACGAACAGGGGGGTCCCTCTCAAGAGACCCAGTACTTC
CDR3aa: CASSNEQGGPSQETQYF

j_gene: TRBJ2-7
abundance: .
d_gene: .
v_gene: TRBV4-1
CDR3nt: TGCGCCAGCAGCCAAGATCTCGAGGGGCCGGGGTACTACGAGCAGTACTTC
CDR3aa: CASSQDLEGPGYYEQYF

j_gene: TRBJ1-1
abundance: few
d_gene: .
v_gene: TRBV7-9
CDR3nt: TGTGAGATCTGGGATAGCAAGAACACTGAAGCTTTCTTT
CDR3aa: CEIWDSKNTEAFF

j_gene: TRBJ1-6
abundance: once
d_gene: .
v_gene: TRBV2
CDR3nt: TGTGCCAGCAGTCCAGCCCGGGACCTAAATTCACCCCTCCACTTT
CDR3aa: CASSPARDLNSPLHF

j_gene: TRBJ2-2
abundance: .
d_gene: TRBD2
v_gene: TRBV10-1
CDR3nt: TGCGCCAGCAACCCGAGCGCTAGCGGGAACACCGGGGAGCTGTTTTTT
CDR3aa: CASNPSASGNTGELFF

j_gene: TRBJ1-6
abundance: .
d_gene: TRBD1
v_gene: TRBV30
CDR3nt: TGTGCCTGGAGTGACAGGGGCTCCTATAATTCACCCCTCCACTTT
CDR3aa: CAWSDRGSYNSPLHF

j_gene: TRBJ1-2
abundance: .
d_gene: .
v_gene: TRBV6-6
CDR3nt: TGTGCCAGCAGTTACTCTGGGGGGTATGGCTACACCTTC
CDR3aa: CASSYSGGYGYTF

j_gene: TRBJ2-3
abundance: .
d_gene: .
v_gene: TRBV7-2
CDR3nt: TGTGCCAGCAGCTTCTCCACAGATACGCAGTATTTT
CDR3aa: CASSFSTDTQYF

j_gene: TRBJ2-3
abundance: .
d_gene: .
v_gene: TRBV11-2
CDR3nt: TGTGCCAGCAGCTTAGACTACAGGCCGTCGCAGTATTTT
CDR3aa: CASSLDYRPSQYF